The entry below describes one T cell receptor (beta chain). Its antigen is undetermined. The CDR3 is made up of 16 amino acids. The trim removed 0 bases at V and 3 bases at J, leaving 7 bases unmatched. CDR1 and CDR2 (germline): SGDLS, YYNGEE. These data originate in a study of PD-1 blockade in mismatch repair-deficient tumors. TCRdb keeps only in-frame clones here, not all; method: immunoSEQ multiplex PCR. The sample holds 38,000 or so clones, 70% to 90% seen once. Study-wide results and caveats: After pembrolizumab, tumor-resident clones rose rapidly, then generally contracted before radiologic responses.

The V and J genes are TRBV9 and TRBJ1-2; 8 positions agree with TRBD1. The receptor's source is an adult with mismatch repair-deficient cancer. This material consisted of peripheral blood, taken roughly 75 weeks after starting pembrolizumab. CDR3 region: CASSVGRTGSYYGYTF. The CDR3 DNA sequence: TGTGCCAGCAGCGTAGGGCGGACAGGGTCCTACTATGGCTACACCTTC.